This T cell receptor beta chain was observed in a study of identifying expanded T cells in peripheral blood. From germline, CDR1 is MNHEY and CDR2 SVGAGI. V lost 4 bases and J lost 5, with 6 bases in between. The CDR3 covers 11 residues. Sequenced by immunoSEQ multiplex PCR; TCRdb stores in-frame clones only, minus some. The table lists around 100,000 clones, around nine tenths of them singletons. The chain carries TRBV6-5 and TRBJ2-7; D ambiguous. The sample taken for sequencing was blood. The sequence was collected from a person aged 18 to 75 in good health. The CDR3: CASSSPHEQYF. CDR3 bases: TGTGCCAGCAGTTCCCCCCACGAGCAGTACTTC.